Below, 10 T cell receptor beta chains from the same sample are listed, as sequenced in a study of regulatory T cells in long-lasting Graves disease. Time point meaning: newly diagnosed GD, antithyroid drugs for less than 3 months. PBMC-extracted RNA yielded the TCR library. Both iRepertoire HTBI primers and Arm-PCR of CDR3 regions were used to build the TCR beta libraries. TCRdb reprocessed the multiplex PCR reads with MiXCR, giving one entry per CDR3 protein. The sample contains about 540,000 distinct CDR3 sequences, roughly 13% of which appear only once. The sample was also linked to a second study, of T cells in Graves' hyperthyroidism and ophthalmopathy.

The sequences come from peripheral blood mononuclear cells (PBMCs), collected at new diagnosis, from a patient treated with antithyroid drugs. These receptors were taken from a man aged 25 to 45 with Graves disease.

Of note for this clonotype: A much larger clone differs by one base, so this may be a read error. The chain is built from TRBV27 and TRBJ1-6; unclear D gene. CDR3 length: 14 amino acids. Germline CDR1 MNHEY, CDR2 SMNVEV (reference sequence). The CDR3 spells CASSFIGEVEPFHF. CDR3 nucleotides: TGTGCCAGCAGTTTTATCGGGGAGGTCGAACCCTTCCACTTT.

V is TRBV20-1 and J is TRBJ2-5; weak D call: TRBD1 (5 bases). V was pared by 4 bases and J by 2 bases, with 5 bases between. The CDR3 runs 11 residues. Germline V gives CDR1 DFQATT, CDR2 SNEGSKA (reference sequence). The CDR3 DNA is TGCAGTGCTAACAGGCAAGAGACCCAGTACTTC. Its translation is CSANRQETQYF.

Points on this clonotype: A much larger clone lies one base from this, so it may be a read error. The chain uses TRBV6-5 and TRBJ2-3; D is unclear. CDR1 and CDR2 from the germline V gene are MNHEY and SVGAGI. The CDR3 is made up of 14 amino acids. Trimming took 4 bases from V and 4 from J, leaving 12 bases between them. CDR3 nucleotides: TGTGCCAGCAGTTTCGAACTTTCGGCAGATACGCAGTATTTT. Its protein product is CASSFELSADTQYF.

The CDR3 DNA is TGCGCCAGCAGCCACGCGGCTTCCCGTGAAAAACTGTTTTTT. Protein sequence: CASSHAASREKLFF. The V and J genes are TRBV5-1 and TRBJ1-4; D gene unclear. The CDR3 is 14 residues long. The ends were cut back, 4 bases at V and 7 bases at J, with 14 bases in the middle. Germline V gene sequence: CDR1 SGHRS, CDR2 YFSETQ. Supplemented by reference TRBV5-1 and TRBJ1-4, the full variable domain reads KAGVTQTPRYLIKTRGQQVTLSCSPISGHRSVSWYQQTPGQGLQFLFEYFSETQRNKGNFPGRFSGRQFSNSRSEMNVSTLELGDSALYLCASSHAASREKLFFGSGTQLSVL.

This clonotype was seen a few times. V is TRBV7-2 and J is TRBJ2-5; 8 bases match TRBD2. Trimming at V came to 0 bases and at J to 4 bases, leaving 4 bases not matched to a gene. This CDR3 region has 15 residues. The germline V gene has CDR1 SGHTA and CDR2 FQGNSA. CDR3 protein: CASSLAGGRLETQYF. CDR3 DNA sequence: TGTGCCAGCAGCTTAGCTGGCGGGAGGCTAGAGACCCAGTACTTC.

This clonotype was detected ten times or more. This CDR3 reads CASSFQGSNEKLFF. The CDR3 DNA follows: TGTGCCAGCAGCTTCCAGGGATCTAATGAAAAACTGTTTTTT. V usage is TRBV11-2 and J usage is TRBJ1-4, with D tentatively TRBD1 (5 bases). Germline V gene lookup returns CDR1 SGHAT and CDR2 FQNNGV. The V end was cut by 3 bases, the J end by 3 bases, with 8 bases between. The CDR3 has 14 residues. Supplemented by reference TRBV11-2 and TRBJ1-4, the full variable domain reads EAGVAQSPRYKIIEKRQSVAFWCNPISGHATLYWYQQILGQGPKLLIQFQNNGVVDDSQLPKDRFSAERLKGVDSTLKIQPAKLEDSAVYLCASSFQGSNEKLFFGSGTQLSVL.

J is TRBJ2-3 and V is TRBV28; D might be TRBD2 (5 bases). Trimming cost V 5 bases and J 4 bases, with 16 bases left between them. The CDR3 covers 15 residues. Germline values: CDR1 MDHEN, CDR2 SYDVKM. This chain's CDR3 is CASSHDSERADTQYF. CDR3 sequence (DNA): TGTGCCAGCAGTCATGACTCAGAGAGGGCAGATACGCAGTATTTT. The whole variable domain, filled in from reference TRBV28 and TRBJ2-3, reads DVKVTQSSRYLVKRTGEKVFLECVQDMDHENMFWYRQDPGLGLRLIYFSYDVKMKEKGDIPEGYSVSREKKERFSLILESASTNQTSMYLCASSHDSERADTQYFGPGTRLTVL.

This clonotype was counted ten times or more. CDR3 protein: CSVGGTYEQYF. For the CDR3, the DNA is TGCAGCGTGGGGGGAACCTACGAGCAGTACTTC. The chain is built from TRBV29-1 and TRBJ2-7; D perhaps matches TRBD2 (6 bases). Germline CDR1 and CDR2: SQVTM and ANQGSEA. Trimming left V 6 bases short and J 2 bases short, with 8 bases between. The length of the CDR3 is 11 residues.

The CDR3 here is CSARKNTGELFF. DNA for the CDR3: TGCAGTGCTAGAAAGAACACCGGGGAGCTGTTTTTT. V is TRBV20-1 and J is TRBJ2-2; the D is unclear. This CDR3 has 12 residues. Germline CDR1 and CDR2: DFQATT and SNEGSKA (reference sequence). The V end was cut by 2 bases, the J end by 1 base, with 2 bases between.

Ten or more counts support this clonotype. The J gene is TRBJ2-3, the V gene TRBV12-3 or TRBV12-4; no reliable D call. V was pared by 3 bases and J by 0 bases, with 10 bases between. The CDR3 spans 15 residues. CDR3 nucleotide sequence: TGTGCCAGCAGTTTGGGCGGACCTAGCACAGATACGCAGTATTTT. Residues: CASSLGGPSTDTQYF.